The 28 T cell receptor beta chains below come from one sample, sequenced in a study of Graves' ophthalmopathy and Graves' hyperthyroidism. RNA transcripts provided the template for amplifying TCR beta CDR3 regions. First-round RT-PCR with HTBI primers preceded a second-round multiplex PCR. Using its own MiXCR run on the multiplex PCR reads, TCRdb lists one record per CDR3 protein. The table has about 400,000 distinct CDR3 sequences, approximately 20% seen once. What was sequenced was peripheral blood. These receptors were collected from a woman aged 18-30 years with Graves' ophthalmopathy.

This clonotype was picked up many times. This chain connects TRBV29-1 to TRBJ2-7; 7 bases match TRBD1. The CDR3 is 14 amino acids. Trimming removed 6 bases from V and 3 bases from J; junction bases left unmatched: 11. CDR1 SQVTM and CDR2 ANQGSEA come from the germline V gene. CDR3 bases: TGCAGCGTCGTAAAGACAGGGTCCGGCTACGAGCAGTACTTC. This gives the protein CSVVKTGSGYEQYF.

There are many counts of this clonotype. The V and J genes are TRBV25-1 and TRBJ1-6; D is undetermined. The CDR3 has 13 residues. Trimming stripped 6 bases from V and 9 bases from J, with 12 bases between. From germline, CDR1 is MGHDK and CDR2 SYGVNS. The CDR3 here is CASRLTRSSPLHF. CDR3 DNA sequence: TGTGCCAGCAGACTGACACGGAGTTCACCCCTCCACTTT.

Many counts were recorded for this clonotype. J is TRBJ2-5 and V is TRBV6-5, with 8 bases matching TRBD1. The germline gives CDR1 MNHEY, CDR2 SVGAGI. The length of the CDR3 is 16 residues. With V trimmed by 0 bases and J by 4 bases, 7 bases remained unmatched. This chain's CDR3 is CASSYSPDRAGETQYF. The CDR3 nucleotides read TGTGCCAGCAGTTACTCTCCGGACAGGGCCGGAGAGACCCAGTACTTC.

This chain connects TRBV4-1 to TRBJ2-7; 9 nucleotides match TRBD1. The CDR3 is made up of 17 amino acids. Losses at the gene ends were 0 bases for V and 3 bases for J; bases not matched to a gene: 9. The germline gives CDR1 MGHRA, CDR2 YSYEKL. The CDR3 nucleotides are TGCGCCAGCAGCCAAGATCGACCGGGACAGGGTGTCTACGAGCAGTACTTC. Amino acid sequence: CASSQDRPGQGVYEQYF.

This clonotype was found many times. The chain is built from TRBV7-9 and TRBJ2-2; no clear D. Germline CDR1 is SEHNR and CDR2 is FQNEAQ (reference sequence). The length of the CDR3 is 15 residues. The V and J ends lost 5 bases and 0 bases respectively, with 10 bases between them. The CDR3 sequence is CASSQLGANTGELFF. As DNA, the CDR3 is TGTGCCAGCAGCCAGCTTGGAGCGAACACCGGGGAGCTGTTTTTT. Based on the CDR3 plus reference TRBV7-9 and TRBJ2-2, the full variable domain is DTGVSQNPRHKITKRGQNVTFRCDPISEHNRLYWYRQTLGQGPEFLTYFQNEAQLEKSRLLSDRFSAERPKGSFSTLEIQRTEQGDSAMYLCASSQLGANTGELFFGEGSRLTVL.

This clonotype was counted only a few times. The chain combines TRBV4-3 with TRBJ2-7, with D possibly being TRBD2 (6 bases). Germline V lookup: CDR1 LGHNA, CDR2 YSLEER. Trimming took off 0 bases at V and 0 bases at J, with 15 bases between the two ends. This CDR3 comprises 17 residues. The CDR3 DNA sequence: TGCGCCAGCAGCCAAGAGAAAGGGAACGGGGGCTCCTACGAGCAGTACTTC. Protein: CASSQEKGNGGSYEQYF.

This clonotype has ten or more counts. This rearrangement joins TRBV6-1 to TRBJ2-5; no clear D. Per the germline V gene, CDR1 is MNHNS and CDR2 is SASEGT. The CDR3 has 10 amino acids. Trimming removed 7 bases from V and 5 bases from J, with 5 bases in between. The CDR3 region is CASTPETQYF. CDR3 DNA sequence: TGTGCCAGCACGCCCGAGACCCAGTACTTC.

This clonotype was counted many times. The chain links TRBV15 to TRBJ2-6; D is ambiguous. The CDR3 is 15 residues long. V was shortened by 1 base and J by 3 bases, with 7 bases between the two germline ends. The germline V gene has CDR1 LNHNV and CDR2 YYDKDF (reference sequence). The CDR3 region has the DNA TGTGCCACCAGCAGAGCGAGAAGTGGGGCCAACGTCCTGACTTTC. Amino acids: CATSRARSGANVLTF. The complete variable domain, with remaining parts taken from reference TRBV15 and TRBJ2-6, reads DAMVIQNPRYQVTQFGKPVTLSCSQTLNHNVMYWYQQKSSQAPKLLFHYYDKDFNNEADTPDNFQSRRPNTSFCFLDIRSPGLGDTAMYLCATSRARSGANVLTFGAGSRLTVL.

J is TRBJ2-7 and V is TRBV7-6; the match to TRBD1 covers 9 bases. This CDR3 is built from 13 residues. The trim removed 5 bases at V and 6 bases at J, leaving 5 bases unmatched. Germline assignment: CDR1 SGHVS and CDR2 FNYEAQ. The CDR3 protein is CASSEMDRGEQYF. CDR3 DNA: TGTGCCAGCAGCGAAATGGACAGGGGCGAGCAGTACTTC.

This chain links TRBV12-3 or TRBV12-4 with TRBJ2-7; D is possibly TRBD2 (5 bases). The germline V and J ends were trimmed by 8 bases and 3 bases, with 14 bases remaining between them. The CDR3 covers 13 residues. The CDR3 loop reads CASRRGLLYEQYF. The CDR3 bases are TGTGCCAGCCGACGAGGGCTCCTCTACGAGCAGTACTTC.

The table lists this clonotype with many counts. The chain uses TRBV6-5 and TRBJ2-2, with 7 positions matching TRBD1. J was trimmed by 6 bases and V by 6 bases; bases with no gene match: 4. The CDR3 is 13 amino acids. Germline CDR1 MNHEY, CDR2 SVGAGI. For the CDR3, the DNA is TGTGCCAGCAGACCGGGACAGTCCGGGGAGCTGTTTTTT. Encoded protein: CASRPGQSGELFF.

This clonotype has at least ten counts. The chain has TRBV7-2 and TRBJ2-5; weak D call: TRBD2 (6 bases). The CDR3 length is 15 residues. The germline V gene has CDR1 SGHTA and CDR2 FQGNSA. V was clipped by 2 bases and J by 5 bases, with 15 bases between them. Here the CDR3 DNA reads TGTGCCAGCAGCTTAATGGAGGGCACCAGGGAGACCCAGTACTTC. It yields the protein CASSLMEGTRETQYF.

This clonotype was counted ten times or more. This chain links TRBV4-2 with TRBJ2-2; possible D gene TRBD1, 6 bases. V was cut by 3 bases and J by 3 bases, with 14 bases left in between. Germline V gives CDR1 LGHNA, CDR2 YNFKEQ. The CDR3 totals 16 residues. The CDR3 DNA reads TGTGCCAGCAGCCAGCAAGGGGGACCCGACACCGGGGAGCTGTTTTTT. Encoded protein: CASSQQGGPDTGELFF.

The sample holds many counts of this clonotype. The chain joins TRBV6-1 to TRBJ1-5; unclear D gene. The CDR3 sequence is 15 residues long. Deletions cut 6 bases from V and 4 bases from J, with 16 bases between. Germline CDR1 and CDR2: MNHNS and SASEGT. The CDR3 nucleotides are TGTGCCAGCAGAAAGAGGGAATCGGGGAATCAGCCCCAGCATTTT. Translating it yields CASRKRESGNQPQHF.

This clonotype was counted ten times or more. The DNA for the CDR3 is TGTGCCATCAGTGGGTCGACAGGGAACACTGAAGCTTTCTTT. The encoded protein is CAISGSTGNTEAFF. The chain uses TRBV10-3 and TRBJ1-1, with a weak D call TRBD1 (6 bases). The CDR3 has 14 amino acids. The V and J ends lost 4 bases and 1 base respectively, with 10 bases between them. Germline V lookup: CDR1 ENHRY, CDR2 SYGVKD.

The chain carries TRBV6-1 and TRBJ2-7; the match to TRBD2 covers 8 bases. V dropped 6 bases and J dropped 2; count of bases not matched to a gene: 6. Germline V gives CDR1 MNHNS, CDR2 SASEGT. This CDR3 is built from 14 residues. DNA of the CDR3: TGTGCCAGCAGAGACACTAGCGGAACCTACGAGCAGTACTTC. Translated, it gives CASRDTSGTYEQYF.

This clonotype was detected many times. The gene calls are TRBV28 and TRBJ1-1, with TRBD1 as a possible D gene (6 bases). The CDR3 covers 13 residues. V dropped 5 bases and J dropped 6 bases, with 13 bases sitting between them. CDR1 and CDR2 (germline): MDHEN, SYDVKM. CDR3 amino acids: CASSVTGSSEAFF. CDR3 nucleotides: TGTGCCAGCAGTGTCACAGGGAGCTCTGAAGCTTTCTTT.

In its sample, this clonotype was seen a few times. The chain carries TRBV2 and TRBJ2-2; TRBD2 matches at 8 bases. Trimming cost V 6 bases and J 1 base; bases outside gene matches: 1. Germline V gene data show CDR1 as SNHLY and CDR2 as FYNNEI. This CDR3 region has 14 residues. DNA of the CDR3: TGTGCCAGCAGGGGACTAGGGAACACCGGGGAGCTGTTTTTT. Protein sequence: CASRGLGNTGELFF. Full variable domain (rest looked up from reference TRBV2 and TRBJ2-2): EPEVTQTPSHQVTQMGQEVILRCVPISNHLYFYWYRQILGQKVEFLVSFYNNEISEKSEIFDDQFSVERPDGSNFTLKIRSTKLEDSAMYFCASRGLGNTGELFFGEGSRLTVL.

This clonotype was counted at least ten times. The chain links TRBV19 to TRBJ2-7; TRBD1 aligns across 10 bases. Germline CDR1 and CDR2: LNHDA and SQIVND (reference sequence). V trimming: 7 bases; J trimming: 2 bases; junction bases outside the gene matches: 5. The CDR3 consists of 14 residues. CDR3: CASNSGTGAYEQYF. CDR3 coding DNA: TGTGCCAGTAACTCCGGGACAGGGGCCTACGAGCAGTACTTC.

This clonotype was seen ten or more times. This chain joins TRBV3-1 and TRBJ2-5; TRBD2 is a possible D gene (5 bases). With 2 bases removed from V and 5 bases from J, the gap between germline ends came to 21 bases. The CDR3 spans 17 residues. Germline V gene lookup returns CDR1 LGHDT and CDR2 YNNKEL (reference sequence). The CDR3 loop reads CASSQPQTQRSGETQYF. The CDR3 DNA reads TGTGCCAGCAGCCAACCCCAGACACAGCGGAGTGGGGAGACCCAGTACTTC.

This clonotype was recorded many times. The V call is TRBV6-1, the J call TRBJ1-3, with a tentative D call TRBD1 (6 bases). The CDR3 runs to 17 residues. Per the germline V gene, CDR1 is MNHNS and CDR2 is SASEGT. V lost 6 bases and J lost 0, with 18 bases in between. CDR3 region: CASREWDNGFSGNTIYF. DNA for the CDR3: TGTGCCAGCAGGGAATGGGACAACGGATTCTCTGGAAACACCATATATTTT.

This clonotype was found once. Possible read error: a much larger clone is one base away. This chain links TRBV20-1 with TRBJ2-4; unclear D gene. The CDR3 extends over 14 amino acids. V lost 6 bases to trimming and J lost 0 bases, with 12 bases between them. The germline V gene encodes CDR1 DFQATT and CDR2 SNEGSKA (reference sequence). CDR3 sequence reads: CSARVQIAKNIQYF. DNA of the CDR3: TGCAGTGCCCGGGTACAGATAGCCAAAAACATTCAGTACTTC.

V and J are TRBV20-1 and TRBJ1-1; unclear D gene. This CDR3 is 11 amino acids long. Germline V gives CDR1 DFQATT, CDR2 SNEGSKA (reference sequence). V gave up 6 bases and J gave up 5 bases, with 10 bases separating them. CDR3 amino acids: CSADGKTEAFF. CDR3 DNA sequence: TGCAGTGCGGACGGAAAAACTGAAGCTTTCTTT.

This clonotype was counted many times. This chain links TRBV5-1 with TRBJ2-7; tentatively, D is TRBD2 (7 bases). The CDR3 is 16 amino acids. Germline V lookup: CDR1 SGHRS, CDR2 YFSETQ. V lost 0 bases to trimming and J lost 2 bases, with 15 bases between them. The DNA for the CDR3 is TGCGCCAGCAGCTTGGCTCGGGGGGCTAGGGCCTACGAGCAGTACTTC. Amino acid sequence: CASSLARGARAYEQYF.

The table lists this clonotype with many counts. V is TRBV20-1 and J is TRBJ2-5, with 11 positions matching TRBD2. CDR3 length equals 16 residues. The germline gives CDR1 DFQATT, CDR2 SNEGSKA (reference sequence). V dropped 6 bases and J dropped 0; count of bases not matched to a gene: 9. This CDR3 is CSAGLAGDWYQETQYF. As DNA, the CDR3 is TGCAGTGCCGGACTAGCGGGCGATTGGTACCAAGAGACCCAGTACTTC.

V usage is TRBV19 and J usage is TRBJ1-1; tentative D call: TRBD1 (5 bases). The germline CDR1 and CDR2 sequences are LNHDA and SQIVND (reference sequence). The CDR3 has 15 residues. V lost 6 bases and J lost 0, with 14 bases in between. CDR3 nucleotides: TGTGCCAGTAGATGGTCGGGACGGATGAACACTGAAGCTTTCTTT. Amino acid sequence: CASRWSGRMNTEAFF.

This clonotype was counted at least ten times. The CDR3 loop reads CASSNPGGNQPQHF. The CDR3 nucleotides read TGTGCCAGCAGCAACCCGGGGGGCAATCAGCCCCAGCATTTT. This chain joins TRBV6-5 and TRBJ1-5; weak D call: TRBD1 (5 bases). The CDR3 totals 14 residues. The V gene lost 6 bases and the J gene lost 2 bases, with 11 bases spanning the gap. CDR1 is MNHEY, CDR2 SVGAGI, per germline.

The J gene is TRBJ1-1, the V gene TRBV11-1; perhaps TRBD1 as D (6 bases). With 5 bases removed from V and 4 bases from J, the gap between germline ends came to 20 bases. Looked up from germline, CDR1 is SGHAT and CDR2 is FQDESV (reference sequence). The CDR3 length is 16 residues. CDR3: CASSTRTGKSGTEAFF. The CDR3 DNA follows: TGTGCCAGCAGCACCCGCACAGGGAAGAGTGGCACTGAAGCTTTCTTT. Supplemented by reference TRBV11-1 and TRBJ1-1, the full variable domain reads EAEVAQSPRYKITEKSQAVAFWCDPISGHATLYWYRQILGQGPELLVQFQDESVVDDSQLPKDRFSAERLKGVDSTLKIQPAELGDSAMYLCASSTRTGKSGTEAFFGQGTRLTVV.